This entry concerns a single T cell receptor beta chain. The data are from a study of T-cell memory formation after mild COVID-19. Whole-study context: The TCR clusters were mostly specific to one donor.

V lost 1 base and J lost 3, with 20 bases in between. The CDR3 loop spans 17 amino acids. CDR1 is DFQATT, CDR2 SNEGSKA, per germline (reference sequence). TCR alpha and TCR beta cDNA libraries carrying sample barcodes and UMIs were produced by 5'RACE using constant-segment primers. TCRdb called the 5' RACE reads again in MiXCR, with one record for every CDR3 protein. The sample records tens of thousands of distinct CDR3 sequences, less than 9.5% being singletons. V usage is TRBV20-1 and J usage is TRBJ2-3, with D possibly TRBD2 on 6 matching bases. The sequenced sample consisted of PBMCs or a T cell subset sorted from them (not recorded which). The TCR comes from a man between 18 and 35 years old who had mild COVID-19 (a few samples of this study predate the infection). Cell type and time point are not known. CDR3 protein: CSARGASGVPRTDTQYF. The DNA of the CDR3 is TGCAGTGCTAGAGGCGCTTCGGGGGTTCCTAGGACAGATACGCAGTATTTT.